This section outlines one T cell receptor (beta chain) sequence together with its context. This clonotype was counted ten times or more. This receptor's antigen is unknown. Nothing much larger sits one base from this clone, and base qualities are not available. The TCR beta CDR3 regions were amplified from the RNA transcripts. For the first round of RT-PCR on the TCR CDR3, the HTBI primer set was used together with the Qiagen OneStep RT-PCR kit. The libraries were constructed in a second round of multiplex PCR and then size-selected and purified. Libraries were sequenced paired-end with 100 bp reads on an Illumina HiSeq2000. The paper's processing steps were these. Raw data were processed with SOAPnuke, discarding reads with adapters, uncalled bases, mean Phred below 15, or no exact constant-primer or identifier match. COPE v1.2.5 was used to merge high-quality paired reads, and clonotypes were defined as unique nucleotide sequences. MiTCR v1.1 was used to align the clonotypes against IMGT TRBV, TRBD and TRBJ reference segments. The analysis included only V-J combinations with a frequency above 0.0001, which together covered 99% to 99.2% of the repertoires. A TCS score was defined as the ratio between F50 (clonal expansion) and ExV (chaos), using BLOSUM62-based TCRdist between CDR3 peptides within each V-J. Welch's t-statistics and random forest reduced just over 500 V-J features to about 13, which were used in a naive Bayes classifier (R e1071). The similarity between thyroid and blood repertoires was quantified using the Morisita-Horn index. In-frame beta chains were kept once TCRdb had trimmed the public reads at Q25 with fastp and called clones with MiXCR. Merged by CDR3 protein, the rows form single entries marked with the most common genes and DNA. The V and J calls reflect TCRdb's pipeline rather than the authors' work. The sample table holds roughly 500,000 distinct CDR3 sequences, of which around 45% were seen once. The ten biggest clones cover around 20% of the sample.

V has 6 bases trimmed and J has 8 bases trimmed; junction bases matching no gene number 9. CDR1 MNHNS and CDR2 SASEGT are derived from the germline V gene. The CDR3 runs 13 residues from the cysteine to the phenylalanine. Just CDR3 DNA is preserved here, 39 bases in frame from base 1. The study excluded patients with uncontrolled infections, other autoimmune diseases, pregnancy or lactation. Diagnoses were based on clinical symptoms, serum thyroxine and TRAb, thyroid ultrasound and orbital computed tomography. Total RNA was extracted using Trizol reagent, and RNA quality was assessed on an Agilent 2100 Bioanalyzer. The record originates from a study of T cells in Graves' hyperthyroidism and ophthalmopathy (dated by TCRdb to the late 2010s). For the wider study: To identify distinguishing TCR V-J signatures, a discovery cohort of about 95 patients was used, comprising some 45 with Graves' ophthalmopathy and roughly 60 with stable Graves' hyperthyroidism. Following sampling, methimazole starting at 30 mg daily was given to hyperthyroidism patients, and high-dose intravenous methylprednisolone was given to ophthalmopathy patients. The paper describes TCR Vbeta CDR3 sequencing of about 140 peripheral blood samples, made up of about 41 ophthalmopathy patients, roughly 80 hyperthyroidism patients and 17 progressor patients. The roughly 100 discovery patients were divided at random into training and test sets in a 7:3 ratio. In addition, the study compared T-cell repertoires in thyroid tissue and in blood from five to seven Graves' hyperthyroidism patients. An independent validation cohort of 18 to 20 hyperthyroidism patients and some 15 patients who later progressed to ophthalmopathy tested prospective prediction of ophthalmopathy. What the authors observed across the whole study: A 13 V-J signature model separated ophthalmopathy from stable hyperthyroidism, with approximately 87% sensitivity and 81% to 83% specificity in cross-validation and 80%/75% in testing. In validation, the model predicted progression to ophthalmopathy a median of 6.5 months before onset, with about 64% sensitivity and 72.22% specificity. Most expanded thyroid clonotypes (frequency above 0.001) were also found in blood, which suggests that blood repertoires may mirror thyroid immune responses. No statistical method was used to fix the sample size in advance, and group allocation was not hidden from the investigators.

This receptor chain uses TRBV6-1 and TRBJ1-2; 7 middle bases align to TRBD1. Sequenced material: peripheral blood or thyroid tissue (not recorded which). The receptor's source is an adult woman with Graves' disease, either hyperthyroidism or ophthalmopathy (not recorded which). The sequenced DNA: TGTGCCAGCAGGGCAGGGGGAAGTTGGGGCTACACCTTC. Translated, this gives CASRAGGSWGYTF.